Following are 13 T cell receptor beta chains from one sample sequenced in a study of spatial heterogeneity in lung cancer. Time point: sample taken at primary tumor resection. Their specific antigens are unknown. Points from the study as a whole: Counts that tracked tumor mutation counts were those of expanded intratumoral alpha and beta TCRs.

One entry per CDR3 protein, called by TCRdb with MiXCR from the 5' RACE reads. The data contain around 11,000 distinct CDR3 sequences, roughly 7.9% of them singletons. This sample comprised lung tumor tissue, obtained at surgery. Source of these receptors: a female donor with early-stage non-small cell lung cancer.

There are many counts of this clonotype. V and J are TRBV12-2 and TRBJ2-3. TRBV12-2 is a recognized pseudogene. The CDR3 loop spans 17 amino acids. The CDR3 loop reads CASRLEPPKPDTDTQYF. The CDR3 DNA reads as TGTGCAAGTCGCTTAGAGCCCCCAAAGCCGGACACAGATACGCAGTATTTT.

Many counts were recorded for this clonotype. This rearrangement joins TRBV5-1 to TRBJ2-4, with 8 bases identical to TRBD1. The germline V gene encodes CDR1 SGHRS and CDR2 YFSETQ. This CDR3 spans 13 amino acids. Unmatched junction bases numbered 4, after V lost 4 bases and J lost 7 bases. CDR3 DNA: TGCGCCAGCAGCACGGACAGGGCGAACATTCAGTACTTC. Amino acids: CASSTDRANIQYF.

This clonotype turned up a few times. The V call is TRBV20-1, the J call TRBJ2-7; D remains unclear. The CDR3 contains 14 residues. CDR1 is DFQATT and CDR2 is SNEGSKA in the germline V gene (reference sequence). V was shortened by 5 bases and J by 1 base, with 15 bases between the two germline ends. As DNA, the CDR3 is TGCAGTGCTTACGACACAGTCGGTTCCTACGAGCAGTACTTC. Protein: CSAYDTVGSYEQYF.

This clonotype was recorded only once. The chain has TRBV20-1 and TRBJ1-1; maybe TRBD1 (5 bases). The CDR3 is made up of 16 amino acids. V dropped 3 bases and J dropped 0 bases, with 17 bases sitting between them. The germline V gene has CDR1 DFQATT and CDR2 SNEGSKA (reference sequence). This CDR3 is CSASRPGGAMNTEAFF. CDR3 in DNA: TGCAGTGCTAGCCGCCCTGGAGGGGCAATGAACACTGAAGCTTTCTTT.

V is TRBV11-2 and J is TRBJ1-1; possible D gene TRBD1, 6 bases. The V end lost 1 base, the J end lost 11 bases, and 14 bases lay between the germline ends. CDR3 length: 13 residues. The germline CDR1 and CDR2 sequences are SGHAT and FQNNGV. The CDR3 nucleotides are TGTGCCAGCAGCTTAGCGGGGGCGGACCTGGCTTTCTTT. Amino acid sequence: CASSLAGADLAFF.

This clonotype was observed many times. The chain uses TRBV18 and TRBJ2-7, with 9 bases aligning to TRBD2. J gave up 5 bases and V 6 bases, and 11 bases lay outside the gene matches. The germline V gene encodes CDR1 KGHSH and CDR2 LQKENI. The CDR3 totals 15 residues. As DNA, the CDR3 is TGTGCCAGCTCTAAAGCGGGGGGCTCGGGGGACGAGCAGTACTTC. Its translation: CASSKAGGSGDEQYF.

This clonotype turned up a few times. The chain combines TRBV6-4 with TRBJ2-3; TRBD2 matches at 11 bases. V shed 0 bases, J shed 4 bases, and the junction held 0 bases outside the gene matches. This CDR3 has 15 amino acids. Germline CDR1 and CDR2: MRHNA and SNTAGT. CDR3 protein: CASSDSSGGADTQYF. CDR3 sequence (DNA): TGTGCCAGCAGTGACTCTAGCGGGGGGGCAGATACGCAGTATTTT.

This clonotype was detected ten times or more. The V gene is TRBV5-4, the J gene TRBJ1-1; D perhaps matches TRBD1 (6 bases). Trimming cost V 1 base and J 7 bases, with 14 bases left between them. The CDR3 is 14 amino acids. Germline V gene lookup returns CDR1 SGHNT and CDR2 YYREEE (reference sequence). The CDR3, as DNA: TGTGCCAGCAGCTTGCCCAGGGGTCGCGGTGAAGCTTTCTTT. Its protein product is CASSLPRGRGEAFF.

The table lists this clonotype with many counts. The chain is built from TRBV6-6 and TRBJ1-5, with 9 bases lining up with TRBD1. CDR3 length: 15 residues. Losses at the gene ends were 6 bases for V and 0 bases for J; bases not matched to a gene: 3. CDR1 MNHNY and CDR2 SVGAGI come from the germline V gene (reference sequence). The CDR3 DNA reads as TGTGCCAGCAGGGACAGGGGATATAGCAATCAGCCCCAGCATTTT. Its protein is CASRDRGYSNQPQHF.

A word on this clonotype: A clone one base away is much larger, so this may be a read error. The chain carries TRBV5-6 and TRBJ1-4; TRBD1 agrees at 9 bases. The CDR3 spans 15 residues. The germline gives CDR1 SGHDT, CDR2 YYEEEE. CDR3 sequence reads: CANSSPGQGFGKLFF. The CDR3 DNA sequence: TGTGCCAACAGCTCCCCGGGACAGGGCTTTGGAAAACTGTTTTTT.

DNA of the CDR3: TGTGCCTGGAATCTATTCGGGAACACTGAAGCTTTCTTT. It codes for CAWNLFGNTEAFF. This sequence joins TRBV30 and TRBJ1-1; no reliable D call. CDR3 length: 13 residues. V shed 4 bases and J shed 1 base, with 10 bases lying between them. In germline, CDR1 is GTSNPN, CDR2 SVGIG (reference sequence).

This clonotype has only a few counts. The chain employs TRBV12-3 or TRBV12-4 and TRBJ2-7, with 8 nucleotides matching TRBD1. There are 17 residues in the CDR3. The trim removed 3 bases at V and 4 bases at J, leaving 14 bases unmatched. CDR3: CASSFSISRTGSYEQYF. The CDR3 nucleotides are TGTGCCAGCAGTTTTTCAATCTCAAGGACAGGGTCTTACGAGCAGTACTTC.

This clonotype was seen repeatedly, ten times or more. V usage is TRBV5-8 and J usage is TRBJ2-2, with 7 bases that match TRBD1. Germline values: CDR1 SGHTS, CDR2 YDEGEE. V lost 3 bases, J lost 0 bases, and 2 bases stayed unmatched. The CDR3 consists of 15 residues. This CDR3 reads CASSSGQSNTGELFF. The CDR3 DNA is TGTGCCAGCAGCTCGGGACAGTCGAACACCGGGGAGCTGTTTTTT.